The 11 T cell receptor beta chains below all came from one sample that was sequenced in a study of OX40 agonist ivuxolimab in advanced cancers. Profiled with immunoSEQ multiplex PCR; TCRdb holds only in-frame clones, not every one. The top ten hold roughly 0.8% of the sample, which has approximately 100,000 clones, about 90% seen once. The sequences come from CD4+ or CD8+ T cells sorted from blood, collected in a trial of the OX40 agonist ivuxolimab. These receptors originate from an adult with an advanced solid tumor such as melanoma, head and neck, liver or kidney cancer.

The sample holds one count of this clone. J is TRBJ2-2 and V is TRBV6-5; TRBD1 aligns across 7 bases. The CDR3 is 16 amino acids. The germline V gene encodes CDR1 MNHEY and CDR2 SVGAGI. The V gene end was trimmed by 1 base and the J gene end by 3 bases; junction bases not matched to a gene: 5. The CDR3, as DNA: TGTGCCAGCAGTTACTTAGGACAGGCGCACACCGGGGAGCTGTTTTTT. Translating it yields CASSYLGQAHTGELFF.

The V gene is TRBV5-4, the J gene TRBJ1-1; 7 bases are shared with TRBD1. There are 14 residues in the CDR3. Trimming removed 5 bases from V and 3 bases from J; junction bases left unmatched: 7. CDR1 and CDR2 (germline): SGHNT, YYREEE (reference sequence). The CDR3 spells CASRTRDRYTEAFF. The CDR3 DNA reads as TGTGCCAGCAGAACCCGGGACAGATACACTGAAGCTTTCTTT.

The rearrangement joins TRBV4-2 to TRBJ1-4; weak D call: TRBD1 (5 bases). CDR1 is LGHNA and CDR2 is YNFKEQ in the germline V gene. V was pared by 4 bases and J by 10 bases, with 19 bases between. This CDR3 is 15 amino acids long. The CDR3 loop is CASSLSLRDKGKLFF. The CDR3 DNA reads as TGTGCCAGCAGCCTCAGTCTCAGGGATAAAGGAAAACTGTTTTTT.

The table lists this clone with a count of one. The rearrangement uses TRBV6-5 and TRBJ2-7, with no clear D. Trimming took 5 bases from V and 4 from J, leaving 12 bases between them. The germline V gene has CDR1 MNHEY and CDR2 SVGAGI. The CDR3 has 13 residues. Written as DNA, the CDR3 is TGTGCCAGCAGTACCGCTCAGCGTTACGAGCAGTACTTC. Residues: CASSTAQRYEQYF.

The CDR3 DNA sequence: TGTGCCAGTGGGGGGGTTCGGGGAGATACGCAGTATTTT. This sequence encodes CASGGVRGDTQYF. The chain couples TRBV19 to TRBJ2-3, with TRBD2 identical over 7 bases. CDR3 size: 13 residues. The V segment lost 8 bases and the J segment 5 bases; nucleotides outside the gene matches: 7. The germline CDR1 and CDR2 sequences are LNHDA and SQIVND (reference sequence).

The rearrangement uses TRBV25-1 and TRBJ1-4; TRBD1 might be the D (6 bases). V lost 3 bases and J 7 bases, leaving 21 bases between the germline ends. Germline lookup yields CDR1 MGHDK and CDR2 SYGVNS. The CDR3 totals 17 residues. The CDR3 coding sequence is TGTGCCAGCAGTGATTCCCCCGGGGGCTCATCGGGTGAAAAACTGTTTTTT. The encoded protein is CASSDSPGGSSGEKLFF.

The CDR3 loop reads CASSYSLNSNQPQHF. The DNA of the CDR3 is TGTGCCAGCAGTTACTCCCTTAATAGCAATCAGCCCCAGCATTTT. The chain is built from TRBV6-5 and TRBJ1-5; no definite D call. Germline assignment: CDR1 MNHEY and CDR2 SVGAGI. There are 15 residues in the CDR3. V lost 0 bases, J lost 0 bases, and 6 bases lay in between.

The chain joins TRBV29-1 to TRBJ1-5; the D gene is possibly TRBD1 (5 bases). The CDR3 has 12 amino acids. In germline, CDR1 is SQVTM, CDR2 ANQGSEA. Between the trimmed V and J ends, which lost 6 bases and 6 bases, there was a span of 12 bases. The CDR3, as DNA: TGCAGCGTGCGACAGACGGGTCAGCCCCAGCATTTT. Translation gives CSVRQTGQPQHF.

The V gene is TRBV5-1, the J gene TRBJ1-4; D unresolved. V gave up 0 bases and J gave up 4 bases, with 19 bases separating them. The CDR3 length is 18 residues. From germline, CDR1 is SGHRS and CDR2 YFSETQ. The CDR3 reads CASSLAAKGSASNEKLFF. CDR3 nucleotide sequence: TGCGCCAGCAGCTTGGCCGCGAAAGGGTCCGCAAGTAATGAAAAACTGTTTTTT.

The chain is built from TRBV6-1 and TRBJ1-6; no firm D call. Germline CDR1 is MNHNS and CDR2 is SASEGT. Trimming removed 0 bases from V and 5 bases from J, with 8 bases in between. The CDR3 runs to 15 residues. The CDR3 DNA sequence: TGTGCCAGCAGTGAAGCCCCAGCTAATAATTCACCCCTCCACTTT. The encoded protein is CASSEAPANNSPLHF.

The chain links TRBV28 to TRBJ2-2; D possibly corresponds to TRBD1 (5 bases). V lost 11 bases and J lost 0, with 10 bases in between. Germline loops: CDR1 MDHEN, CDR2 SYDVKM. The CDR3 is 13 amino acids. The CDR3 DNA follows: TGTGCCCACGACAGCTCGAACACCGGGGAGCTGTTTTTT. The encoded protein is CAHDSSNTGELFF.